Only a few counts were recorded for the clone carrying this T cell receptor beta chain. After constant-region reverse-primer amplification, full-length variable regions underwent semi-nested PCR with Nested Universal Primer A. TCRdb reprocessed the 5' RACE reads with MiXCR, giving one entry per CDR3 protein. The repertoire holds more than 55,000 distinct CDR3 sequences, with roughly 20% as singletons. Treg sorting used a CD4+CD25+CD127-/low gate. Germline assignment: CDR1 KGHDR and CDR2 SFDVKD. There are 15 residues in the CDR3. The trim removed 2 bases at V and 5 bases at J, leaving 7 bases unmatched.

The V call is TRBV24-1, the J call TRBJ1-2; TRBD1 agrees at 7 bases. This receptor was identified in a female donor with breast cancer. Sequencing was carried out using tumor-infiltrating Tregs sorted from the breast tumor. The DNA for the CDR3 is TGTGCCACCAGTGATTCGAGGGGGCGCAGGTATGGCTACACCTTC. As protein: CATSDSRGRRYGYTF.